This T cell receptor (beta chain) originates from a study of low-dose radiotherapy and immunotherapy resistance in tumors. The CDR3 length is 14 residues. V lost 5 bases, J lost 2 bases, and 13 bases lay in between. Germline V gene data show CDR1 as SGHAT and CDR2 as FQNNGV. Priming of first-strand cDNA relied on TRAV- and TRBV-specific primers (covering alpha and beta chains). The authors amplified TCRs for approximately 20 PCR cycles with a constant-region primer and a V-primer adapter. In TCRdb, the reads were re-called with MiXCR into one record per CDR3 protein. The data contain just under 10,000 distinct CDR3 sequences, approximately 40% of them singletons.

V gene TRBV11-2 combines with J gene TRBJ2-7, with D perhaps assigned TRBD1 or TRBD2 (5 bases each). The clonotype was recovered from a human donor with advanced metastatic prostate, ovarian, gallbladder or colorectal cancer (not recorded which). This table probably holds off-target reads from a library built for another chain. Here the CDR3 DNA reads TGTGCCAGCAGCGCCGGGACCCAGACCTACGAGCAGTACTTC. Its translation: CASSAGTQTYEQYF.